A single sample gave rise to the 20 T cell receptor beta chains below, sequenced in a study of beta chain features in type 1 diabetes. These receptors' antigens are unknown. General observations from the study: Patients with Type 1 diabetes showed moderately but significantly shorter TCRB CDR3s in all four CD4+ subsets.

Expressed TCRB transcripts were sequenced because the isolated RNA had all been reverse transcribed beforehand. Repertoires were generated with immunoSEQ multiplex PCR, while TCRdb's copy carries only in-frame clones and drops some. This sample has some 640,000 clones, with around an eighth found just once. The sample was naive CD4+ T cells from blood. These receptors were obtained from a man aged 18 to 29 with type 1 diabetes.

This chain links TRBV28 with TRBJ1-2, with D tentatively TRBD1 (6 bases). V was trimmed by 2 bases and J by 1 base, leaving 11 bases between them. The CDR3 has 15 amino acids. Germline V lookup: CDR1 MDHEN, CDR2 SYDVKM. CDR3 residues: CASSLTTGINYGYTF. The CDR3 DNA sequence: TGTGCCAGCAGTTTAACGACAGGAATTAACTATGGCTACACCTTC.

The chain joins TRBV6-1 to TRBJ1-5; D not certain. Germline CDR1 reads MNHNS; CDR2 reads SASEGT. The CDR3 is made up of 14 amino acids. Trimming took 6 bases from V and 3 from J, leaving 12 bases between them. DNA of the CDR3: TGTGCCAGCAGGCGAATGGGGAACAATCAGCCCCAGCATTTT. This codes for CASRRMGNNQPQHF.

The chain links TRBV7-2 to TRBJ2-7, with 14 bases identical to TRBD2. CDR1 and CDR2 from the germline V gene are SGHTA and FQGNSA. V lost 3 bases and J lost 5; bases outside the gene matches: 9. The CDR3 has 17 amino acids. The CDR3 nucleotides are TGTGCCAGCAGCTTGGGCCCGTGGGGACTAGCGGGAGACGAGCAGTACTTC. Encoded protein: CASSLGPWGLAGDEQYF.

This sequence joins TRBV28 and TRBJ1-2, with TRBD1 identical over 11 bases. This CDR3 spans 14 amino acids. The germline V gene has CDR1 MDHEN and CDR2 SYDVKM. J gave up 7 bases and V 6 bases, and 7 bases lay outside the gene matches. This CDR3 is CASSLGTGGGGYTF. The CDR3 region has the DNA TGTGCCAGCAGCCTAGGGACAGGGGGTGGTGGCTACACCTTC.

The chain is built from TRBV10-2 and TRBJ2-5; TRBD1 is a possible D gene (5 bases). Germline V gene sequence: CDR1 WSHSY, CDR2 SAAADI. V shed 7 bases and J shed 2 bases, with 11 bases lying between them. CDR3 length: 13 amino acids. The CDR3 loop reads CASTGQIQETQYF. CDR3 DNA sequence: TGCGCCAGCACAGGGCAAATTCAAGAGACCCAGTACTTC.

Only a few counts were recorded for this clone. The chain carries TRBV6-5 and TRBJ1-1, with D possibly matching TRBD1 (6 bases). Germline-derived CDR1 and CDR2 are MNHEY and SVGAGI. The length of the CDR3 is 14 residues. Trimming removed 2 bases from V and 6 bases from J, with 13 bases in between. Written as DNA, the CDR3 is TGTGCCAGCAGTTACGAGGGGGGAGTCGCTGAAGCTTTCTTT. This translates into CASSYEGGVAEAFF.

This clone has only one observation. Other DNA sequences in this sample translate to the same CDR3. The chain employs TRBV7-2 and TRBJ2-7; D remains unclear. The CDR3 covers 13 residues. The ends were cut back, 1 base at V and 1 base at J, with 5 bases in the middle. Germline CDR1 is SGHTA and CDR2 is FQGNSA. As DNA, the CDR3 is TGTGCCAGCAGCTTAGTGCGGTCCTACGAGCAGTACTTC. It encodes CASSLVRSYEQYF.

The chain links TRBV30 to TRBJ2-4; tentative D call: TRBD1 (5 bases). Germline assignment: CDR1 GTSNPN and CDR2 SVGIG (reference sequence). V lost 0 bases, J lost 6 bases, and 9 bases lay in between. CDR3 length: 13 residues. CDR3 DNA: TGTGCCTGGAGTGTAGCTCAGGGAAACATTCAGTACTTC. As protein: CAWSVAQGNIQYF.

This clone was seen a few times. The gene calls are TRBV30 and TRBJ1-3; D not resolved. In germline, CDR1 is GTSNPN, CDR2 SVGIG (reference sequence). CDR3 length equals 13 residues. The V end lost 1 base, the J end lost 0 bases, and 4 bases lay between the germline ends. CDR3 loop: CAWSAISGNTIYF. Written as DNA, the CDR3 is TGTGCCTGGAGTGCGATCTCTGGAAACACCATATATTTT.

This clone was counted only a few times. The chain links TRBV28 to TRBJ2-3; TRBD2 matches 8 bases. The CDR3 is made up of 14 amino acids. V shed 6 bases and J 1 base; nucleotides not matched to a gene: 3. Germline V gene lookup returns CDR1 MDHEN and CDR2 SYDVKM. The CDR3 loop reads CASRAGGRTDTQYF. The CDR3 bases are TGTGCCAGCAGGGCGGGGGGTCGCACAGATACGCAGTATTTT.

This clone was counted between two and nine times. The chain has TRBV6-6 and TRBJ2-5; 13 bases are a match to TRBD2. V was clipped by 2 bases and J by 8 bases; unmatched bases: 2. Germline assignment: CDR1 MNHNY and CDR2 SVGAGI (reference sequence). This CDR3 is built from 14 residues. This chain's CDR3 is CASSYGLAGDTQYF. In DNA form, the CDR3 reads TGTGCCAGCAGTTACGGACTAGCGGGGGATACCCAGTACTTC.

This clone came up a few times. The rearrangement links TRBV6-1 to TRBJ2-1; weak D call: TRBD2 (6 bases). The germline gives CDR1 MNHNS, CDR2 SASEGT. The CDR3 length is 14 residues. Deletions cut 2 bases from V and 9 bases from J, with 14 bases between. CDR3 sequence: CASSELLGGSEQFF. The CDR3 DNA reads TGTGCCAGCAGTGAACTTCTCGGGGGTAGTGAGCAGTTCTTC.

This clone turned up a few times. One end of the junction fails to match germline, which may point to a read error. V gene TRBV29-1 combines with J gene TRBJ1-1; 8 nucleotides match TRBD1. The CDR3 has 10 amino acids. Germline lookup yields CDR1 SQVTM and CDR2 ANQGSEA. The CDR3 reads CTGGNTEAFF. The CDR3 coding sequence is TGTACAGGGGGGAACACTGAAGCTTTCTTT.

This chain connects TRBV11-2 to TRBJ1-1, with D unresolved. Germline-derived CDR1 and CDR2 are SGHAT and FQNNGV. V was shortened by 3 bases and J by 6 bases, with 11 bases between the two germline ends. This CDR3 is 13 amino acids long. The DNA for the CDR3 is TGTGCCAGCAGCTTTCAATATCCGGCTGAAGCTTTCTTT. Protein sequence: CASSFQYPAEAFF.

The genes are TRBV15 and TRBJ1-6, with no clear D. V shed 1 base and J shed 0 bases, with 7 bases lying between them. There are 16 residues in the CDR3. The germline CDR1 and CDR2 sequences are LNHNV and YYDKDF (reference sequence). The CDR3 DNA reads TGTGCCACCAGCAGAGGTGGGAGCTCCTATAATTCACCCCTCCACTTT. Amino acids: CATSRGGSSYNSPLHF.

This clone was counted only a few times. The genes are TRBV5-1 and TRBJ2-2, with a tentative D call TRBD1 (5 bases). V was shortened by 4 bases and J by 1 base, with 8 bases between the two germline ends. This CDR3 is built from 14 residues. From germline, CDR1 is SGHRS and CDR2 YFSETQ. The CDR3 nucleotides are TGCGCCAGCAGCACCCAGGGGAACACCGGGGAGCTGTTTTTT. This encodes CASSTQGNTGELFF. The full variable domain, rest sourced from reference TRBV5-1 and TRBJ2-2, is KAGVTQTPRYLIKTRGQQVTLSCSPISGHRSVSWYQQTPGQGLQFLFEYFSETQRNKGNFPGRFSGRQFSNSRSEMNVSTLELGDSALYLCASSTQGNTGELFFGEGSRLTVL.

A word on this clone: An end of the junction does not agree with germline; a read error may underlie this. The chain has TRBV7-7 and TRBJ1-5; D is undetermined. Germline V gives CDR1 SSHAT, CDR2 FNYEAQ (reference sequence). The CDR3 is 13 residues long. In DNA, the CDR3 is TGTGCTAGCAGCTCGGGGTTTAATCAGCCCCAGCATTTT. Translated, it gives CASSSGFNQPQHF.

There are a few counts of this clone. The J gene is TRBJ1-2, the V gene TRBV6-5; unclear D gene. The CDR3 has 14 amino acids. V lost 6 bases, J lost 8 bases, and 19 bases lay in between. Per the germline V gene, CDR1 is MNHEY and CDR2 is SVGAGI. CDR3 region: CASREEAVPGGYTF. CDR3 DNA: TGTGCCAGCAGGGAAGAGGCCGTACCGGGGGGCTACACCTTC.

The gene calls are TRBV11-2 and TRBJ2-5, with 10 bases aligning to TRBD2. With V trimmed by 6 bases and J by 5 bases, 9 bases remained unmatched. The CDR3 loop spans 15 amino acids. CDR1 and CDR2 from the germline V gene are SGHAT and FQNNGV. The CDR3 here is CASRSLAGVGETQYF. CDR3 nucleotides: TGTGCCAGCAGATCCCTAGCGGGAGTGGGTGAGACCCAGTACTTC.

This clone has only a few counts. The chain combines TRBV9 with TRBJ1-6; TRBD1 matches at 10 bases. The germline gives CDR1 SGDLS, CDR2 YYNGEE. This CDR3 contains 15 residues. J lost 9 bases, V lost 4 bases, and 7 bases had no gene match. This CDR3 is CASSTDGQGGSPLHF. CDR3 in DNA: TGTGCCAGCAGCACCGACGGACAGGGGGGTTCACCCCTCCACTTT.